This TCR beta chain originates from a study of blood T cells in healthy people across ages (dated by TCRdb to between 2014 and 2017). Background for the entire study: In model experiments, template switching captured roughly one uniquely barcoded TCR beta cDNA molecule for every two T cells. Using deep sequencing normalized with unique cDNA molecular identifiers, the study measured how TCR beta repertoire diversity changes with age. Four age groups were formed from the donors: young (average approximately 15 years), middle-aged (around 41), aged (about 68) and long-lived (less than 85). Donors of different ages were randomly distributed across sequencing lanes to avoid experimental bias. The study analyzed two additional independent replicas of 1 million unique cDNA reads from the same blood draw for two donors, one aged 18 to 30 and one aged 80 or older. The research as a whole found: Because donor CMV infection status was unknown, age-related changes in expanded clonotypes were potentially confounded. Compared with the aged group, more naive CD4+ T cells, fewer expanded clones and increased TCR diversity were shown by the long-lived group, suggesting age selection. Observed TCR beta diversity per million T cells fell roughly linearly with age, and a significant reduction was already apparent by age roughly 40. Since profiling was done on bulk unsorted PBMCs, naive and antigen-experienced compartments could not be conclusively compared. Estimates of total diversity based on one million sequenced T cells were regarded as lower bounds and as underestimates. Observed TCR beta diversity correlated strongly with the percentage of naive T cells measured by flow cytometry.

With respect to this clonotype: Its antigen is still unknown. It has no much larger one-base neighbor in the sample; base qualities were not kept.

The approximately 40 donors, aged roughly 6 to 95 years, were systemically healthy Caucasian individuals from Russia. Each donor gave about 9.2 milliliters of peripheral blood, drawn into EDTA-treated Vacutainer tubes. PBMCs were isolated by Ficoll-Paque density-gradient centrifugation, with at least 7 million obtained per sample. Total RNA, at least 6 micrograms per sample, was extracted from PBMCs with Trizol reagent. For every donor, an aliquot of PBMCs went through flow cytometry to measure the percentages of naive CD45RAhigh/CD27high T cells. The method was 5' RACE. TCRdb records Illumina HiSeq 2500 as the sequencer. A second PCR of roughly 6 to 11 cycles was run with a J-beta primer mix and a sample-barcoded 5' primer. Each TCR beta cDNA molecule received a unique molecular identifier from a template-switch 5' adaptor carrying 12 random nucleotides. Each sample yielded at least 3 million CDR3-containing paired-end reads. All of the RNA was converted into first-strand cDNA using the Mint cDNA synthesis kit, with a TRBC-specific oligonucleotide serving as the primer. Following uracil-DNA glycosylase treatment, all cDNA underwent a first 18-cycle PCR with the universal primers M1SS and BC2_uni_R. The study's own analysis went as follows. Each sample was normalized by randomly selecting 1 million high-quality reads, each carrying a distinct molecular identifier. Instead of being binned into consensus sequences, reads with shared molecular identifiers were discarded. MiTCR, set to a Q25 quality threshold and the strictest error-elimination algorithm, was used for CDR3 identification, clonotype clustering and error correction. A nonparametric unseen species model using Euler transformation provided a lower-bound estimate of total TCR beta diversity. TCRdb itself trimmed the public reads at Q25 with fastp, ran MiXCR and retained productive beta chains. Identical CDR3 protein sequences are pooled into one entry, listed with their most common genes and DNA. In this record, the V and J calls reflect TCRdb's handling and not the investigators' own analysis. Present in this sample are roughly 730,000 distinct CDR3 sequences, about 61% of which were seen just once. The ten largest clones capture around a quarter of the sample.

The source of this sequence is a man aged 40-49 years in good health. Sequenced material: blood.

The bases are TGCAGTGCTAGTCTAGCGGGAGCTGTCGAGCAGTACTTC. This gives the protein CSASLAGAVEQYF. The sequence joins TRBV20-1 to TRBJ2-5, with 10 junctional bases fitting TRBD2. With the DNA end fitting TRBJ2-7 better, the J assignment may be wrong. From the germline V gene (reference sequence), CDR1 is DFQATT and CDR2 is SNEGSKA. Measured from the cysteine to the phenylalanine, the CDR3 is 13 residues long. CDR3 DNA only is kept here, 39 bases in frame from base 1.